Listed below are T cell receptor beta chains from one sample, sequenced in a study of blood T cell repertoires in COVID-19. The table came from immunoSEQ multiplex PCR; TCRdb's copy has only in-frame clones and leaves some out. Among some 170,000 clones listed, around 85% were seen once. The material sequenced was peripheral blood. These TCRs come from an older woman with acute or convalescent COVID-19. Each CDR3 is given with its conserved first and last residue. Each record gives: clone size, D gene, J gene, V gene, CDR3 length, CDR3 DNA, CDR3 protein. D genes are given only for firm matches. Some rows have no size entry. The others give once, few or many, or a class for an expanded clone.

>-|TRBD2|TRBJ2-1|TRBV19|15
TGTGCCAGTAGTGAACTAGCGGGCTCCTACAATGAGCAGTTCTTC
CASSELAGSYNEQFF
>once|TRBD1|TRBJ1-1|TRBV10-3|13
TGTGCCATCAGGACAGGGAGTCACACTGAAGCTTTCTTT
CAIRTGSHTEAFF
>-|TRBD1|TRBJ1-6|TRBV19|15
TGTGCCAGTAGTTCTCACGTCAGGGGGAATTCACCCCTCCACTTT
CASSSHVRGNSPLHF
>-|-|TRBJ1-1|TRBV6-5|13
TGTGCCAGCAGCGACACCCTGAACACTGAAGCTTTCTTT
CASSDTLNTEAFF
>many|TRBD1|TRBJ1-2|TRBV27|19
TGTGCCACCAGTTCCCGGAAACTCGGGACAGAGCTGTCCAAATTGGGCTACACCTTC
CATSSRKLGTELSKLGYTF
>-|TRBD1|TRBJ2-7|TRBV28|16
TGTGCCAGCACTAATACGGCGGACAGGGGTAGGTACGAGCAGTACTTC
CASTNTADRGRYEQYF
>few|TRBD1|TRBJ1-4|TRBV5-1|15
TGCGCCAGCAGTTTCTCGGGACAGGCTAATGAAAAACTGTTTTTT
CASSFSGQANEKLFF
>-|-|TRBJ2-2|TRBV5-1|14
TGCGCCAGCAGCTTGGAAAGCTACACCGGGGAGCTGTTTTTT
CASSLESYTGELFF
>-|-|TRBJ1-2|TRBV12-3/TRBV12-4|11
TGTGCCAGCAGGAAGACAGTTGGCTACACCTTC
CASRKTVGYTF
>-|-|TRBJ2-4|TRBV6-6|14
TGTGCCGTACAGCGGAGTCTAGCCAAAAACATTCAGTACTTC
CAVQRSLAKNIQYF
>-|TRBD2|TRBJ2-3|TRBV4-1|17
TGCGCCAGCAGCCAAGATGGGACTAGCGGAAGCACAGATACGCAGTATTTT
CASSQDGTSGSTDTQYF
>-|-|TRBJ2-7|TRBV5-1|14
TGCGCCAGCAGCGTGAGAACTAGCAGCGACGAGCAGTACTTC
CASSVRTSSDEQYF
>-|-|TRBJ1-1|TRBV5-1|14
TGCGCCAGCAGCCCAAGACAGTCAGGTACTGAAGCTTTCTTT
CASSPRQSGTEAFF
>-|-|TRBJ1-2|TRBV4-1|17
TGCGCCAGCAGCCAAGTGGGCGGGGGAAGTCGTAAGAATGGCTACACCTTC
CASSQVGGGSRKNGYTF
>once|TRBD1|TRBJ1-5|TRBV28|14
TGTGCCAGCAGTTTAGGACAGGCCAATCAGCCCCAGCATTTT
CASSLGQANQPQHF
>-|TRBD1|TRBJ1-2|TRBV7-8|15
TGTGCCAGCAGCTTAGGACCAGGGGGCAGCTATGGCTACACCTTC
CASSLGPGGSYGYTF
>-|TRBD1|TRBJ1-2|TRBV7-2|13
TGTGCCAGCAGCTTAGCGAACAGGGGAGGCTACACCTTC
CASSLANRGGYTF